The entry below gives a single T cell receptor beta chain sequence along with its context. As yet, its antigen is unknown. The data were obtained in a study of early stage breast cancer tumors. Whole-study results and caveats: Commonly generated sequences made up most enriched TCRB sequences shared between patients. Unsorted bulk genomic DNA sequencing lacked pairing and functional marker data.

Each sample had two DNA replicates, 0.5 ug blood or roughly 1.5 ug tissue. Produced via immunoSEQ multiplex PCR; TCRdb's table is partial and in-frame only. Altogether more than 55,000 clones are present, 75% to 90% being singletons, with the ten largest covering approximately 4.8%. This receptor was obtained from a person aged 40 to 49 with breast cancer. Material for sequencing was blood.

The CDR3 DNA is TGTGCCAGCATGAGGCCAGGTTCCTACGAGCAGTACTTC. Protein sequence: CASMRPGSYEQYF. The chain joins TRBV7-9 to TRBJ2-7; no clear D gene. This CDR3 has 13 amino acids. From germline, CDR1 is SEHNR and CDR2 FQNEAQ (reference sequence). Trimming removed 7 bases at V and 1 base at J, with 11 bases between.